A single sample gave rise to the 29 T cell receptor beta chains below, sequenced in a study of Graves' ophthalmopathy and Graves' hyperthyroidism. RNA transcripts were the source from which TCR beta CDR3 regions were amplified. HTBI primers served in a first-round RT-PCR, which a second-round multiplex PCR followed. TCRdb independently ran MiXCR on the multiplex PCR reads; one entry per CDR3 protein. The sample has 600,000 to 650,000 distinct CDR3 sequences, approximately 22% seen once. Input material: peripheral blood. These receptor sequences come from a woman aged 18-29 years with stable Graves' hyperthyroidism. Some clones in this sample may be carry-over from other donors' samples.

This clonotype was recorded at least ten times. The rearrangement links TRBV27 to TRBJ2-5, with D perhaps TRBD2 (6 bases). Trimming took off 4 bases at V and 1 base at J, with 10 bases between the two ends. Germline CDR1 MNHEY, CDR2 SMNVEV (reference sequence). There are 14 residues in the CDR3. CDR3 protein: CASSSRDFQETQYF. The CDR3 DNA reads as TGTGCCAGCAGTTCCCGGGACTTCCAAGAGACCCAGTACTTC.

In its sample, this clonotype was seen many times. The J gene is TRBJ1-2, the V gene TRBV12-3 or TRBV12-4; possibly TRBD1 for D (5 bases). This CDR3 comprises 12 residues. Trimming took 6 bases from V and 10 from J, leaving 15 bases between them. In DNA form, the CDR3 reads TGTGCCAGCAGAGAACCGGGACCCTTCTACACCTTC. It translates to CASREPGPFYTF.

This clonotype was counted ten times or more. This rearrangement joins TRBV7-7 to TRBJ2-5; 9 nucleotides line up with TRBD1. Germline CDR1 SSHAT, CDR2 FNYEAQ (reference sequence). The J segment lost 5 bases and the V segment lost 2 bases, leaving 6 bases of the junction unmatched. The length of the CDR3 is 15 residues. The DNA for the CDR3 is TGTGCCAGCAGCTTAACGGACAGGGGAGGGGAGACCCAGTACTTC. This gives the protein CASSLTDRGGETQYF.

The chain employs TRBV10-3 and TRBJ2-7, with 9 bases fitting TRBD2. This CDR3 region has 14 residues. V lost 3 bases and J lost 7; bases outside the gene matches: 7. The germline V gene has CDR1 ENHRY and CDR2 SYGVKD. The CDR3 nucleotides are TGTGCCATCAGTGAAAGGCTAGCGGGGATGGAGCAGTACTTC. This sequence encodes CAISERLAGMEQYF.

This clonotype was seen many times. V usage is TRBV6-2 or TRBV6-3 and J usage is TRBJ2-5; D not certain. The germline V and J ends were trimmed by 5 bases and 4 bases, with 14 bases remaining between them. This CDR3 has 14 amino acids. The germline gives CDR1 MNHEY, CDR2 SVGEGT. Written as DNA, the CDR3 is TGTGCCAGCAGTCCCGTTGCGACTGGAGAGACCCAGTACTTC. Translated: CASSPVATGETQYF.

This clonotype has more than one count but fewer than ten. The rearrangement links TRBV20-1 to TRBJ2-7; the match to TRBD2 covers 11 bases. The CDR3 consists of 16 residues. The trim removed 3 bases at V and 2 bases at J, leaving 9 bases unmatched. In germline, CDR1 is DFQATT, CDR2 SNEGSKA (reference sequence). The CDR3 reads CSASGDSGRATYEQYF. CDR3 nucleotides: TGCAGTGCTAGTGGGGATAGCGGGAGGGCCACCTACGAGCAGTACTTC.

This clonotype occurred many times. This chain links TRBV6-5 with TRBJ1-2, with D maybe TRBD1 (6 bases). Trimming removed 2 bases from V and 3 bases from J, with 13 bases in between. This CDR3 has 15 residues. The germline gives CDR1 MNHEY, CDR2 SVGAGI. CDR3 in amino acids: CASSYRRGGDYGYTF. In DNA form, the CDR3 reads TGTGCCAGCAGTTACCGCCGCGGGGGCGACTATGGCTACACCTTC.

This clonotype was seen many times. The rearrangement uses TRBV30 and TRBJ1-2; possible D gene TRBD1, 6 bases. Germline V gene sequence: CDR1 GTSNPN, CDR2 SVGIG (reference sequence). The CDR3 extends over 12 amino acids. V lost 1 base and J 8 bases, leaving 11 bases between the germline ends. CDR3 residues: CAWSAGAGGYTF. CDR3 in DNA: TGTGCCTGGAGTGCAGGGGCCGGGGGCTACACCTTC.

This clonotype was seen at least ten times. The CDR3 DNA reads as TGTGCCAGCAGCGTAGAAAACACCGGGGAGCTGTTTTTT. Its translation is CASSVENTGELFF. The rearrangement joins TRBV9 to TRBJ2-2, with D uncertain. V was clipped by 0 bases and J by 2 bases, with 2 bases between them. The CDR3 runs 13 residues. Germline lookup yields CDR1 SGDLS and CDR2 YYNGEE.

This clonotype was found many times. This sequence joins TRBV30 and TRBJ1-1; 7 bases agree with TRBD1. V shed 5 bases, J shed 1 base, and the junction held 4 bases outside the gene matches. From germline, CDR1 is GTSNPN and CDR2 SVGIG (reference sequence). This CDR3 has 13 amino acids. DNA for the CDR3: TGTGCCTGGGAGCGACAGGGGAACACTGAAGCTTTCTTT. It specifies CAWERQGNTEAFF.

The table lists this clonotype with many counts. The J gene is TRBJ2-5, the V gene TRBV6-1; 10 bases match TRBD2. The germline V gene has CDR1 MNHNS and CDR2 SASEGT. V was pared by 2 bases and J by 3 bases, with 3 bases of the junction left unmatched. CDR3 length: 15 amino acids. CDR3 loop: CASSEWTSGKETQYF. CDR3 in DNA: TGTGCCAGCAGTGAATGGACTAGCGGCAAAGAGACCCAGTACTTC.

The chain combines TRBV2 with TRBJ2-3, with D unclear. The germline V gene encodes CDR1 SNHLY and CDR2 FYNNEI. The CDR3 runs 13 residues. The germline V and J ends were trimmed by 7 bases and 2 bases, with 10 bases remaining between them. The CDR3 is CASIPLTTDTQYF. The CDR3 nucleotides are TGTGCCAGCATTCCCCTAACCACAGATACGCAGTATTTT.

The V and J genes are TRBV12-3 or TRBV12-4 and TRBJ1-1; D gene ambiguous. V lost 8 bases to trimming and J lost 10 bases, with 26 bases between them. The length of the CDR3 is 15 residues. The CDR3 loop reads CASSVGRWLDWGAFF. The CDR3, as DNA: TGTGCCAGCTCCGTAGGTAGATGGTTGGACTGGGGAGCTTTCTTT.

This clonotype was observed many times. This chain uses TRBV6-1 with TRBJ1-5; 12 bases align to TRBD1. With 4 bases clipped from V and 7 bases from J, the junction kept 8 bases outside the gene matches. Germline assignment: CDR1 MNHNS and CDR2 SASEGT. The CDR3 has 16 residues. The CDR3 coding sequence is TGTGCCAGCAGTGCCCGGGACAGGGGGCTGCGGCAGCCCCAGCATTTT. Its protein product is CASSARDRGLRQPQHF.

This clonotype has a count of ten or more. V gene TRBV6-1 combines with J gene TRBJ2-7, with unresolved D. V dropped 2 bases and J dropped 3 bases, with 8 bases sitting between them. The germline CDR1 and CDR2 sequences are MNHNS and SASEGT. CDR3 length: 13 residues. The CDR3 nucleotides are TGTGCCAGCAGTGAATTCCGCAGCTACGAGCAGTACTTC. It codes for CASSEFRSYEQYF.

The V gene is TRBV27, the J gene TRBJ2-7, with 11 nucleotides matching TRBD2. CDR1 MNHEY and CDR2 SMNVEV come from the germline V gene (reference sequence). The CDR3 runs 15 residues. V was pared by 2 bases and J by 5 bases, with 5 bases of the junction left unmatched. CDR3 nucleotide sequence: TGTGCCAGCAGTTTAAAACTAGCGGGAGCCCACGAGCAGTACTTC. Amino acids: CASSLKLAGAHEQYF.

There are many counts of this clonotype. The CDR3 nucleotides read TGTGCCACCAGCAGGGATACCGCAAGGGGGTCGGGCCTCCACTTT. Translated, it gives CATSRDTARGSGLHF. The V gene is TRBV15, the J gene TRBJ1-6, with D maybe TRBD1 (6 bases). V lost 3 bases and J 15 bases, leaving 21 bases between the germline ends. CDR3 length equals 15 residues. Germline lookup yields CDR1 LNHNV and CDR2 YYDKDF (reference sequence).

This clonotype was counted many times. This chain links TRBV7-9 with TRBJ1-1, with a weak D call TRBD1 (6 bases). Trimming took off 5 bases at V and 6 bases at J, with 13 bases between the two ends. In germline, CDR1 is SEHNR, CDR2 FQNEAQ (reference sequence). The CDR3 spans 13 residues. CDR3 nucleotides: TGTGCCAGCAGCGCGTACAGGGCTCCTGAAGCTTTCTTT. Residues: CASSAYRAPEAFF. The full variable domain, in which reference TRBV7-9 and TRBJ1-1 provide the parts outside the CDR3, is DTGVSQNPRHKITKRGQNVTFRCDPISEHNRLYWYRQTLGQGPEFLTYFQNEAQLEKSRLLSDRFSAERPKGSFSTLEIQRTEQGDSAMYLCASSAYRAPEAFFGQGTRLTVV.

The chain is built from TRBV11-2 and TRBJ2-7; D might be TRBD2 (7 bases). Germline CDR1 SGHAT, CDR2 FQNNGV. This CDR3 has 17 amino acids. Trimming removed 3 bases from V and 0 bases from J, with 18 bases in between. The chain's CDR3 is CASSFPGGGSSSYEQYF. In DNA, the CDR3 is TGTGCCAGCAGCTTTCCCGGCGGGGGCAGTAGCTCCTACGAGCAGTACTTC.

In its sample, this clonotype was seen many times. This sequence joins TRBV7-9 and TRBJ1-2; tentatively, D is TRBD1 (6 bases). V lost 5 bases and J lost 8, with 18 bases in between. CDR1 is SEHNR and CDR2 is FQNEAQ in the germline V gene (reference sequence). This CDR3 has 14 residues. This CDR3 is CASSRTGQSRGYTF. The DNA for the CDR3 is TGTGCCAGCAGCCGCACAGGACAGTCTCGAGGCTACACCTTC.

This clonotype came up a few times. This chain links TRBV20-1 with TRBJ1-6; D is ambiguous. Germline V gene data show CDR1 as DFQATT and CDR2 as SNEGSKA (reference sequence). Between the trimmed V and J ends, which lost 3 bases and 9 bases, there was a span of 6 bases. This CDR3 contains 11 residues. CDR3 DNA sequence: TGCAGTGCTAGGGTTGGTTCACCCCTCCACTTT. Translation gives CSARVGSPLHF.

The table lists this clonotype with many counts. The V gene is TRBV19, the J gene TRBJ1-5; 9 bases match TRBD1. J lost 0 bases, V lost 4 bases, and 13 bases had no gene match. Germline assignment: CDR1 LNHDA and CDR2 SQIVND (reference sequence). The CDR3 runs to 19 residues. The CDR3 loop is CASSTSLRDRVISNQPQHF. The DNA for the CDR3 is TGTGCCAGTAGTACATCCCTCCGGGACAGGGTGATTAGCAATCAGCCCCAGCATTTT.

The V gene is TRBV6-2 or TRBV6-3, the J gene TRBJ2-7; 10 positions match TRBD2. Trimming at V came to 2 bases and at J to 0 bases, leaving 13 bases not matched to a gene. Germline V CDR1 and CDR2: MNHEY, SVGEGT. The CDR3 runs 19 residues. The CDR3: CASSYAAPPSSGGSYEQYF. CDR3 DNA sequence: TGTGCCAGCAGTTACGCCGCCCCTCCATCTAGCGGGGGCTCCTACGAGCAGTACTTC.

This clonotype was found many times. The chain uses TRBV20-1 and TRBJ1-2, with 9 bases that match TRBD1. This CDR3 has 13 residues. Per the germline V gene, CDR1 is DFQATT and CDR2 is SNEGSKA (reference sequence). With V trimmed by 3 bases and J by 6 bases, 5 bases remained unmatched. The CDR3, as DNA: TGCAGTGCTAGTAGGACAGGGGACGATGGCTACACCTTC. It encodes CSASRTGDDGYTF.

This clonotype was recorded at least ten times. Sequence at one end of the junction differs from germline and may be a read error. The chain has TRBV20-1 and TRBJ2-4; 7 nucleotides align to TRBD1. The germline V gene encodes CDR1 DFQATT and CDR2 SNEGSKA (reference sequence). This CDR3 is built from 12 residues. This CDR3 is CSATGQRNIKYF. CDR3 DNA sequence: TGCAGTGCCACGGGACAGCGGAACATTAAGTACTTC.

In its sample, this clonotype was seen a few times. The germline gene is not matched at one end of the junction; a read error may be the cause. The gene calls are TRBV13 and TRBJ2-7; 8 positions agree with TRBD1. The germline V gene encodes CDR1 PRHDT and CDR2 FYEKMQ (reference sequence). This CDR3 region has 14 residues. CDR3 sequence (DNA): TGTGCCAGCAGCCTACAGGGGGGCGATCATCCCCTTCACTTC. It specifies CASSLQGGDHPLHF. Full variable domain (remainder filled in from reference TRBV13 and TRBJ2-7): AAGVIQSPRHLIKEKRETATLKCYPIPRHDTVYWYQQGPGQDPQFLISFYEKMQSDKGSIPDRFSAQQFSDYHSELNMSSLELGDSALYFCASSLQGGDHPLHFGPGTRLTVT.

This clonotype has at least ten counts. The chain couples TRBV20-1 to TRBJ2-7; 9 bases map to TRBD1. This CDR3 contains 13 residues. V was clipped by 2 bases and J by 8 bases; unmatched bases: 7. Germline CDR1 DFQATT, CDR2 SNEGSKA (reference sequence). CDR3 DNA sequence: TGCAGTGCTAGATCCGGACAGGGGCTGCAGCAGTACTTC. It is translated as CSARSGQGLQQYF.

The chain combines TRBV19 with TRBJ1-2; 9 nucleotides agree with TRBD1. The CDR3 runs 16 residues. Germline V CDR1 and CDR2: LNHDA, SQIVND (reference sequence). Germline trimming cut 3 bases from V and 4 bases from J; bases unmatched to any gene: 9. The CDR3 coding sequence is TGTGCCAGTAGTATGGAGCCCGGGACAGGGACCTATGGCTACACCTTC. This encodes CASSMEPGTGTYGYTF.

This chain links TRBV19 with TRBJ1-5, with D perhaps matching TRBD1 (5 bases). The CDR3 totals 15 residues. The germline V gene has CDR1 LNHDA and CDR2 SQIVND (reference sequence). The ends were cut back, 3 bases at V and 2 bases at J, with 11 bases in the middle. CDR3 nucleotides: TGTGCCAGTAGTATGAAGGGGATGGGCAATCAGCCCCAGCATTTT. Its protein is CASSMKGMGNQPQHF.